This T cell receptor beta chain is from a study of spatial heterogeneity in lung cancer. Whole-study results and caveats: Expanded alpha and beta TCR counts within tumors tracked tumor mutation counts. Coverage of tumor T cells was estimated at approximately 7% for alpha chains and 13% to 15% for beta chains. Expanded TCRs classified as ubiquitous or regional were counted, and these counts tracked ubiquitous and regional nonsynonymous mutations, respectively.

The CDR3 has 13 amino acids. Germline CDR1 is WSHSY and CDR2 is SAAADI. Trimming took off 6 bases at V and 4 bases at J, with 12 bases between the two ends. Details on this clonotype: The antigen is undetermined. The library was prepared for alpha chains; this beta chain is a stray read, so its frequency means little.

From the 5' RACE reads, TCRdb called clonotypes with MiXCR, one entry per CDR3 protein. The sample holds 45 to 55 distinct CDR3 sequences. Documented time point: sample taken at primary tumor resection. Donors were around 70 untreated early-stage non-small cell lung cancer patients. TCRs were sequenced from unsorted whole RNA of tumor, nontumor lung or PBMC. This material consisted of lung tumor tissue, taken at surgery. This chain connects TRBV10-2 to TRBJ2-5; tentatively, D is TRBD1 (6 bases). This TCR came from a male donor with early-stage non-small cell lung cancer. CDR3 nucleotide sequence: TGCGCCAGCAGCACTACAGGGACAGAGACCCAGTACTTC. Translated, it gives CASSTTGTETQYF.